The 21 T cell receptor beta chains presented below share a single source sample, sequenced in a study of regulatory T cells in long-lasting Graves disease. Construction of TCR beta libraries relied on iRepertoire HTBI primers and on Arm-PCR targeting CDR3 regions. From the multiplex PCR reads, TCRdb called clonotypes with MiXCR, one entry per CDR3 protein. The repertoire has fewer than 450,000 distinct CDR3 sequences, approximately 15% of them found once; the top ten carry roughly 7.7%. The time point here: newly diagnosed GD, antithyroid drugs for less than 3 months. The TCR library was made from RNA that had been extracted from PBMCs in TRIzol. Separately, the same data were catalogued under a study of T cells in Graves' hyperthyroidism and ophthalmopathy.

The material sequenced was peripheral blood mononuclear cells (PBMCs), taken at new diagnosis, from a patient treated with antithyroid drugs. Receptors were obtained from a middle-aged woman with Graves disease.

This clonotype has a count of ten or more. The rearrangement links TRBV12-3 or TRBV12-4 to TRBJ2-3, with unresolved D. The germline V and J ends were trimmed by 7 bases and 1 base, with 12 bases remaining between them. The CDR3 is 14 residues long. The CDR3 DNA is TGTGCCAGCAAGGAGTTTCTAGGCACAGATACGCAGTATTTT. Its protein product is CASKEFLGTDTQYF.

This clonotype was detected a few times. The rearrangement links TRBV5-6 to TRBJ1-1; 7 positions agree with TRBD1. Germline CDR1 SGHDT, CDR2 YYEEEE. This CDR3 has 15 residues. The junction had 5 bases not matched to a gene; V was cut back by 2 bases and J by 1 base. CDR3 region: CASSLSGQENTEAFF. The CDR3 nucleotides read TGTGCCAGCAGCTTATCCGGACAGGAGAACACTGAAGCTTTCTTT.

This clonotype was seen repeatedly, ten times or more. The chain combines TRBV7-2 with TRBJ2-2; 7 positions agree with TRBD2. Trimming cost V 5 bases and J 4 bases; bases outside gene matches: 4. The CDR3 has 14 residues. From germline, CDR1 is SGHTA and CDR2 FQGNSA. For the CDR3, the DNA is TGTGCCAGCAGCCACGGACTAGGCACCGGGGAGCTGTTTTTT. This translates into CASSHGLGTGELFF.

This clonotype showed up just a few times. The chain carries TRBV20-1 and TRBJ2-2; D ambiguous. Germline V lookup: CDR1 DFQATT, CDR2 SNEGSKA (reference sequence). Between the trimmed V and J ends, which lost 1 base and 4 bases, there was a span of 7 bases. This CDR3 spans 13 amino acids. CDR3 nucleotide sequence: TGCAGTGCTAGAGTTGGTGGCACCGGGGAGCTGTTTTTT. Translated: CSARVGGTGELFF.

This clonotype appeared a few times. This chain uses TRBV20-1 with TRBJ2-3, with 10 bases lining up with TRBD2. V was pared by 1 base and J by 5 bases, with 0 bases of the junction left unmatched. The CDR3 has 13 amino acids. Germline V gives CDR1 DFQATT, CDR2 SNEGSKA (reference sequence). The CDR3 nucleotides are TGCAGTGCTAGAGTAGCGGGAGGAGATACGCAGTATTTT. Protein sequence: CSARVAGGDTQYF.

This clonotype was seen many times. The chain is built from TRBV5-1 and TRBJ2-7; D gene unclear. This CDR3 region has 13 residues. Germline assignment: CDR1 SGHRS and CDR2 YFSETQ. Trimming stripped 0 bases from V and 3 bases from J, with 7 bases between. The CDR3 spells CASSLASDYEQYF. In nucleotides, the CDR3 is TGCGCCAGCAGCTTGGCAAGCGACTACGAGCAGTACTTC.

V is TRBV29-1 and J is TRBJ1-1; 10 bases map to TRBD1. There are 13 residues in the CDR3. Germline V gene sequence: CDR1 SQVTM, CDR2 ANQGSEA. The J segment lost 4 bases and the V segment lost 7 bases, leaving 6 bases of the junction unmatched. Here the CDR3 reads CSETGGRGTEAFF. Here the CDR3 DNA reads TGCAGCGAGACAGGGGGCAGGGGCACTGAAGCTTTCTTT.

This clonotype has at least ten counts. The chain uses TRBV29-1 and TRBJ2-3, with 10 bases identical to TRBD1. In germline, CDR1 is SQVTM, CDR2 ANQGSEA. J lost 4 bases, V lost 3 bases, and 13 bases had no gene match. The CDR3 has 17 residues. The CDR3 bases are TGCAGCGTTGACGGCCTTGGGACAGGGGTTCTGGCAGATACGCAGTATTTT. Its translation is CSVDGLGTGVLADTQYF.

A word on this clonotype: A much larger clone is a single base away; this may be a read error. The rearrangement joins TRBV6-5 to TRBJ2-3, with 14 bases aligning to TRBD2. Germline V CDR1 and CDR2: MNHEY, SVGAGI. With V trimmed by 0 bases and J by 2 bases, 4 bases remained unmatched. The CDR3 has 18 residues. CDR3 bases: TGTGCCAGCAGTTACTCCGGACTAGCGGGAGGCGCCACAGATACGCAGTATTTT. Residues: CASSYSGLAGGATDTQYF.

This clonotype was counted only a few times. The rearrangement links TRBV13 to TRBJ2-7; 12 bases agree with TRBD1. This CDR3 is built from 15 residues. The germline V gene encodes CDR1 PRHDT and CDR2 FYEKMQ (reference sequence). The junction had 7 bases not matched to a gene; V was cut back by 5 bases and J by 5 bases. The CDR3: CASSPLGQGADEQYF. DNA of the CDR3: TGTGCCAGCAGCCCCTTGGGACAGGGGGCAGACGAGCAGTACTTC.

This clonotype has just a few counts. The chain carries TRBV7-2 and TRBJ2-1; 12 bases match TRBD2. The CDR3 loop spans 14 amino acids. Germline trimming cut 7 bases from V and 4 bases from J; bases unmatched to any gene: 2. From germline, CDR1 is SGHTA and CDR2 FQGNSA. The CDR3 region has the DNA TGTGCCAGCACCCTAGCGGGAGGGTACAATGAGCAGTTCTTC. It encodes CASTLAGGYNEQFF. The variable domain in full, completed from reference TRBV7-2 and TRBJ2-1, reads GAGVSQSPSNKVTEKGKDVELRCDPISGHTALYWYRQSLGQGLEFLIYFQGNSAPDKSGLPSDRFSAERTGGSVSTLTIQRTQQEDSAVYLCASTLAGGYNEQFFGPGTRLTVL.

This clonotype has a count of ten or more. The chain carries TRBV12-3 or TRBV12-4 and TRBJ1-6; perhaps TRBD1 as D (5 bases). Deletions cut 2 bases from V and 10 bases from J, with 15 bases between. CDR3 length: 15 amino acids. CDR3 loop: CASSLTAGRRSPLHF. The CDR3 nucleotides read TGTGCCAGCAGTTTAACGGCAGGGAGGAGATCACCCCTCCACTTT.

This clonotype was counted at least ten times. The chain links TRBV10-3 to TRBJ2-5; TRBD1 matches at 8 bases. The CDR3 length is 13 residues. Trimming at V came to 6 bases and at J to 4 bases, leaving 4 bases not matched to a gene. CDR1 ENHRY and CDR2 SYGVKD come from the germline V gene. This CDR3 is CAIRDRAGETQYF. The CDR3 nucleotides are TGTGCCATCAGGGACAGGGCTGGAGAGACCCAGTACTTC.

The chain couples TRBV11-1 to TRBJ2-1; D is unclear. CDR3 size: 15 residues. The germline gives CDR1 SGHAT, CDR2 FQDESV (reference sequence). The V and J ends lost 4 bases and 0 bases respectively, with 10 bases between them. The CDR3 DNA sequence: TGTGCCAGCAGCTCAGACTGGGGCTCCTACAATGAGCAGTTCTTC. This sequence encodes CASSSDWGSYNEQFF.

This clonotype was observed many times. The chain links TRBV12-3 or TRBV12-4 to TRBJ2-2; tentatively, D is TRBD1 (6 bases). The germline V and J ends were trimmed by 6 bases and 5 bases, with 13 bases remaining between them. The length of the CDR3 is 14 residues. CDR3 residues: CASSLRQATGELFF. The CDR3 nucleotides are TGTGCCAGCAGCTTACGACAGGCTACCGGGGAGCTGTTTTTT.

Notes on this clonotype: An end of the junction differs from the germline gene, which may be a read error. The chain carries TRBV9 and TRBJ2-2; D is possibly TRBD1 or TRBD2 (5 bases each). Germline-derived CDR1 and CDR2 are SGDLS and YYNGEE. The CDR3 sequence is 11 residues long. The CDR3 here is CTSSRDRELFF. The CDR3 DNA reads TGTACCAGCAGCCGGGACCGGGAGCTGTTTTTT.

The chain is built from TRBV30 and TRBJ2-1, with 9 bases lining up with TRBD2. Germline CDR1 is GTSNPN and CDR2 is SVGIG (reference sequence). CDR3 length: 15 residues. After removal of 1 base from V and 4 bases from J, the junction contained 5 bases not matched to a gene. The CDR3 nucleotides read TGTGCCTGGAGTGACGGGACTAGCCCATACAATGAGCAGTTCTTC. Translating gives CAWSDGTSPYNEQFF.

The table lists this clonotype with a few counts. As DNA, the CDR3 is TGTGCCAGCAGTTTTGGGGGCAGCGGATATACGCAGTATTTT. Its translation: CASSFGGSGYTQYF. V gene TRBV12-3 or TRBV12-4 combines with J gene TRBJ2-3, with D possibly matching TRBD1 (6 bases). The CDR3 is 14 residues long. Trimming shortened V by 3 bases and J by 7 bases, and 14 bases separated the two germline ends.

In its sample, this clonotype was seen many times. The chain carries TRBV6-2 or TRBV6-3 and TRBJ2-5, with TRBD2 as a possible D gene (5 bases). Germline CDR1 reads MNHEY; CDR2 reads SVGEGT. Trimming stripped 5 bases from V and 7 bases from J, with 23 bases between. The CDR3 totals 16 residues. In DNA, the CDR3 is TGTGCCAGCAGTGAAGTGACGAGGGCCCCTCCGGGGACCCAGTACTTC. Its translation is CASSEVTRAPPGTQYF.

In this sample, this clonotype turned up many times. V usage is TRBV28 and J usage is TRBJ2-6; no firm D call. The V gene's germline CDR1 is MDHEN and CDR2 SYDVKM. V lost 4 bases to trimming and J lost 0 bases, with 4 bases between them. The CDR3 is made up of 14 amino acids. CDR3 sequence reads: CASSWSSGANVLTF. The CDR3 DNA sequence: TGTGCCAGCAGTTGGAGCTCTGGGGCCAACGTCCTGACTTTC.

At least ten counts were recorded for this clonotype. The chain has TRBV27 and TRBJ2-3; 7 bases map to TRBD2. V trimming: 5 bases; J trimming: 2 bases; junction bases outside the gene matches: 19. Germline V lookup: CDR1 MNHEY, CDR2 SMNVEV (reference sequence). The CDR3 extends over 19 amino acids. The CDR3 loop reads CASSDSTSPLPYDTDTQYF. CDR3 nucleotide sequence: TGTGCCAGCAGTGACTCGACTAGCCCTCTTCCCTACGACACAGATACGCAGTATTTT.